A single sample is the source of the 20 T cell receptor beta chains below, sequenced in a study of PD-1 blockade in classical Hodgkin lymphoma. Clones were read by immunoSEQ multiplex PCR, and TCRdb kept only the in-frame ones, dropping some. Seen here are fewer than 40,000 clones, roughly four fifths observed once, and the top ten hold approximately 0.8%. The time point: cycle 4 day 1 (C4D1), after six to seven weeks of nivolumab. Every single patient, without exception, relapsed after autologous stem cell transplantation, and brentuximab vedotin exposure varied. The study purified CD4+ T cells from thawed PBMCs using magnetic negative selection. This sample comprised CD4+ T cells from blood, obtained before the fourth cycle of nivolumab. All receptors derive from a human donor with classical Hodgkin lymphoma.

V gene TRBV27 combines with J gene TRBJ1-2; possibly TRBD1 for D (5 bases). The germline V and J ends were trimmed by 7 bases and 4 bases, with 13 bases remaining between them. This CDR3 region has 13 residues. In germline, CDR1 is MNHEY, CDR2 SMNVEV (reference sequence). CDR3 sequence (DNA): TGTGCCAGCACCAGATCGGGGGGCTATGGCTACACCTTC. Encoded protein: CASTRSGGYGYTF.

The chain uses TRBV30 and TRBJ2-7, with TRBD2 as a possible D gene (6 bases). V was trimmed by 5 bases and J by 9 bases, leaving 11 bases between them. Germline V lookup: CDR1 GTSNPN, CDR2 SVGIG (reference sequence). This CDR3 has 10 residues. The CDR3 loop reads CAWGGKVQYF. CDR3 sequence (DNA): TGTGCCTGGGGGGGGAAGGTGCAGTACTTC. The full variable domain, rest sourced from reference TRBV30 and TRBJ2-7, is SQTIHQWPATLVQPVGSPLSLECTVEGTSNPNLYWYRQAAGRGLQLLFYSVGIGQISSEVPQNLSASRPQDRQFILSSKKLLLSDSGFYLCAWGGKVQYFGPGTRLTVT.

This chain's CDR3 is CAWSEGSYEQYF. The CDR3 DNA reads TGTGCCTGGAGTGAGGGGTCCTACGAGCAGTACTTC. The chain links TRBV30 to TRBJ2-7, with D perhaps matching TRBD1 (5 bases). The V gene lost 1 base and the J gene lost 1 base, with 5 bases spanning the gap. This CDR3 region has 12 residues. Germline-derived CDR1 and CDR2 are GTSNPN and SVGIG (reference sequence).

The CDR3 reads CASSYKGGPAHYGYTF. DNA for the CDR3: TGTGCCAGCAGTTACAAGGGGGGGCCTGCTCACTATGGCTACACCTTC. V and J are TRBV6-5 and TRBJ1-2, with D possibly being TRBD1 (6 bases). Germline V gene data show CDR1 as MNHEY and CDR2 as SVGAGI. V was cut by 2 bases and J by 3 bases, with 16 bases left in between. This CDR3 is built from 16 residues.

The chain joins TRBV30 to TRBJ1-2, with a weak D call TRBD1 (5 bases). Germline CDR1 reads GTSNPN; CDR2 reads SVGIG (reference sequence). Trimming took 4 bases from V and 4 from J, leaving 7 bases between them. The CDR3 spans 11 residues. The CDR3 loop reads CAWTDSYGYTF. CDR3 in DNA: TGTGCCTGGACCGACAGCTATGGCTACACCTTC.

CDR3 sequence: CASSLPGTSAHEQFF. As DNA, the CDR3 is TGTGCCAGTAGTCTGCCCGGGACTAGCGCCCATGAGCAGTTCTTC. V gene TRBV19 combines with J gene TRBJ2-1; 10 nucleotides agree with TRBD2. V dropped 5 bases and J dropped 8; count of bases not matched to a gene: 9. CDR3 length: 15 residues. Germline-derived CDR1 and CDR2 are LNHDA and SQIVND (reference sequence).

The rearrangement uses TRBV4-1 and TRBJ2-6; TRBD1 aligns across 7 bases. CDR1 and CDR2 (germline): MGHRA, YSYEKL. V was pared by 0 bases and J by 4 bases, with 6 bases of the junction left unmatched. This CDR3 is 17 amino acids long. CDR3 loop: CASSQEKGAKGANVLTF. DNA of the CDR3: TGCGCCAGCAGCCAAGAGAAGGGGGCGAAAGGGGCCAACGTCCTGACTTTC.

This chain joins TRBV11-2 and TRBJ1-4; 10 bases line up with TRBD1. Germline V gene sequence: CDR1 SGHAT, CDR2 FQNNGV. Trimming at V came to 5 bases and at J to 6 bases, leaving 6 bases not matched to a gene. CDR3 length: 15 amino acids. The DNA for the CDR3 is TGTGCCAGCAGCAGCGACAGGGGGCTCTATGAAAAACTGTTTTTT. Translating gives CASSSDRGLYEKLFF.

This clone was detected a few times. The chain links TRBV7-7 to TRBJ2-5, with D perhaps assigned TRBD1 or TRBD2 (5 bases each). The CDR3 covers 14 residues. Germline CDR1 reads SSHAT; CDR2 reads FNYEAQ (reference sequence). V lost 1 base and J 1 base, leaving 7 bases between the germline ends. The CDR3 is CASSLVGTQETQYF. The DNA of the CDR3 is TGTGCCAGCAGCTTAGTTGGGACCCAAGAGACCCAGTACTTC. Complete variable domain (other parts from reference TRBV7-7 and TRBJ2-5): GAGVSQSPRYKVTKRGQDVTLRCDPISSHATLYWYQQALGQGPEFLTYFNYEAQPDKSGLPSDRFSAERPEGSISTLTIQRTEQRDSAMYRCASSLVGTQETQYFGPGTRLLVL.

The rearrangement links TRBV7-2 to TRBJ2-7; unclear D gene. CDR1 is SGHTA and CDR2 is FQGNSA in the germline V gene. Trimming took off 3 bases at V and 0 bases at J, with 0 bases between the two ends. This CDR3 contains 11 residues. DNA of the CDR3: TGTGCCAGCAGCTTCTCCTACGAGCAGTACTTC. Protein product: CASSFSYEQYF.

CDR3 in amino acids: CAWKAGMNTEAFF. CDR3 nucleotide sequence: TGTGCCTGGAAGGCAGGGATGAACACTGAAGCTTTCTTT. This chain uses TRBV30 with TRBJ1-1; D perhaps matches TRBD1 (5 bases). CDR3 length: 13 residues. Trimming cost V 4 bases and J 0 bases, with 9 bases left between them. Germline CDR1 reads GTSNPN; CDR2 reads SVGIG (reference sequence). The complete variable domain, with remaining parts taken from reference TRBV30 and TRBJ1-1, reads SQTIHQWPATLVQPVGSPLSLECTVEGTSNPNLYWYRQAAGRGLQLLFYSVGIGQISSEVPQNLSASRPQDRQFILSSKKLLLSDSGFYLCAWKAGMNTEAFFGQGTRLTVV.

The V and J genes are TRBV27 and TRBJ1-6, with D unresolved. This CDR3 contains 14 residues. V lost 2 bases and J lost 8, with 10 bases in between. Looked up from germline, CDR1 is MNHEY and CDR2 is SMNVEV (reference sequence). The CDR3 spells CASSLRVLDSPLHF. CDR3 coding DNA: TGTGCCAGCAGTTTAAGGGTTTTGGATTCACCCCTCCACTTT.

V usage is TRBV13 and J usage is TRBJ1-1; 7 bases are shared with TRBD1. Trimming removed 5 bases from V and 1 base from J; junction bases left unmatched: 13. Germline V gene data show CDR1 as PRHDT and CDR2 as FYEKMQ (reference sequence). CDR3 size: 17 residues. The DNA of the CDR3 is TGTGCCAGCAGCACCTTGACAGGGTTCCAAAAGAACACTGAAGCTTTCTTT. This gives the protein CASSTLTGFQKNTEAFF.

The CDR3 reads CASSGTNEKLFF. CDR3 bases: TGTGCCAGCAGCGGTACAAATGAAAAACTGTTTTTT. J is TRBJ1-4 and V is TRBV9; D uncertain. V was clipped by 3 bases and J by 5 bases, with 5 bases between them. The CDR3 covers 12 residues. Germline V gene sequence: CDR1 SGDLS, CDR2 YYNGEE.

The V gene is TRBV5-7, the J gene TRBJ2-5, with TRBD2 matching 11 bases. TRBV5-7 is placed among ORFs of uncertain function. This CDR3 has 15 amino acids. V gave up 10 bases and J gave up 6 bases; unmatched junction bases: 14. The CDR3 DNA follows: TGTGCCTGGGGCGGGCTAGCGGGGGGAGTGAAGACCCAGTACTTC. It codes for CAWGGLAGGVKTQYF.

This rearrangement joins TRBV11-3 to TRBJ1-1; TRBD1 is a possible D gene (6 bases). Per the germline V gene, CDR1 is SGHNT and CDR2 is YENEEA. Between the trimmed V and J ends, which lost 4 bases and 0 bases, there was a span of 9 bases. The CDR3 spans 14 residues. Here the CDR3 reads CASSSGQLNTEAFF. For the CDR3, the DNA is TGTGCCAGCAGCTCGGGACAACTGAACACTGAAGCTTTCTTT. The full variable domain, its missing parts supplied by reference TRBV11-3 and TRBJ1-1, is EAGVVQSPRYKIIEKKQPVAFWCNPISGHNTLYWYLQNLGQGPELLIRYENEEAVDDSQLPKDRFSAERLKGVDSTLKIQPAELGDSAVYLCASSSGQLNTEAFFGQGTRLTVV.

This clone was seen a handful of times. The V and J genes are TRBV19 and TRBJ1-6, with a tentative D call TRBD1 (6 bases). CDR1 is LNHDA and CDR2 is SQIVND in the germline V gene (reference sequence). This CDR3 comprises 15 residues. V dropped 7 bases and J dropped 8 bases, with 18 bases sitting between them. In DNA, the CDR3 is TGTGCCAGTACCCCTTCGGGGGGGCATCATTCACCCCTCCACTTT. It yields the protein CASTPSGGHHSPLHF.

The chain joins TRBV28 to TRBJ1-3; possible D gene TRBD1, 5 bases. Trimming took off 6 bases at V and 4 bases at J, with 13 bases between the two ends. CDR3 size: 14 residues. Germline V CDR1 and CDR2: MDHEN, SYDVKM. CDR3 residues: CASSPRGYGNTIYF. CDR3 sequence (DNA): TGTGCCAGCAGCCCGCGGGGGTACGGAAACACCATATATTTT.

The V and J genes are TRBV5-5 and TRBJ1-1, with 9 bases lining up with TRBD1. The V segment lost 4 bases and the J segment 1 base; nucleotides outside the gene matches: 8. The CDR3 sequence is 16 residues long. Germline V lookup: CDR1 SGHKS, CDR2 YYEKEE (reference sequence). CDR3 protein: CASSLITGQGNTEAFF. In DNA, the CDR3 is TGTGCCAGCAGCCTCATCACGGGACAGGGGAACACTGAAGCTTTCTTT. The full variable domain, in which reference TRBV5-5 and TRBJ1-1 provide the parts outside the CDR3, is DAGVTQSPTHLIKTRGQQVTLRCSPISGHKSVSWYQQVLGQGPQFIFQYYEKEERGRGNFPDRFSARQFPNYSSELNVNALLLGDSALYLCASSLITGQGNTEAFFGQGTRLTVV.

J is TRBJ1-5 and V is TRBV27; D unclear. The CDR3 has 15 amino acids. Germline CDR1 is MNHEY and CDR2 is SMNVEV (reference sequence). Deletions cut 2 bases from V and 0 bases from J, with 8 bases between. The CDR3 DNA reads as TGTGCCAGCAGTTTAGACGGGTATAGCAATCAGCCCCAGCATTTT. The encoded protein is CASSLDGYSNQPQHF.